The 25 T cell receptor beta chains below come from one sample, sequenced in a study of CD8+ T cells in alopecia areata. RNA extraction and reverse transcription yielded cDNA as sequencing template. Produced via immunoSEQ multiplex PCR; TCRdb's table is partial and in-frame only. This sample yields some 210,000 clones, of which around 62% are seen a single time; 0.4% to 0.55% belongs to the top ten. The sample consisted of CD4+ T cells sorted from blood, taken at week 0. Receptors were obtained from a human donor with alopecia areata.

The chain links TRBV30 to TRBJ1-1, with TRBD1 matching 7 bases. V was pared by 0 bases and J by 6 bases, with 4 bases of the junction left unmatched. The CDR3 totals 13 residues. Germline CDR1 GTSNPN, CDR2 SVGIG (reference sequence). The CDR3 loop reads CAWSVQGMAEAFF. The CDR3 DNA is TGTGCCTGGAGTGTACAGGGGATGGCTGAAGCTTTCTTT.

This clone was seen just once. This chain connects TRBV27 to TRBJ1-5; possible D gene TRBD1, 5 bases. The V end was cut by 8 bases, the J end by 7 bases, with 21 bases between. The germline V gene has CDR1 MNHEY and CDR2 SMNVEV (reference sequence). This CDR3 comprises 15 residues. CDR3 nucleotides: TGTGCCAGCTCCCTATCTGTCCCCCGGGGGCAGCCCCAGCATTTT. Residues: CASSLSVPRGQPQHF.

The V and J genes are TRBV25-1 and TRBJ1-1; D perhaps matches TRBD1 (5 bases). Germline V gives CDR1 MGHDK, CDR2 SYGVNS. The CDR3 is made up of 12 amino acids. V dropped 6 bases and J dropped 5 bases, with 10 bases sitting between them. CDR3 loop: CASSKGRTEAFF. The CDR3 region has the DNA TGTGCCAGCAGCAAGGGGAGGACTGAAGCTTTCTTT.

This clone was seen more than once but under ten times. This CDR3 reads CSVRGLGRVEQYF. The DNA for the CDR3 is TGCAGCGTTAGGGGACTTGGGAGAGTCGAGCAGTACTTC. This chain uses TRBV29-1 with TRBJ2-7; D perhaps matches TRBD2 (6 bases). V was shortened by 5 bases and J by 6 bases, with 17 bases between the two germline ends. The CDR3 has 13 residues. The V gene's germline CDR1 is SQVTM and CDR2 ANQGSEA.

The gene calls are TRBV19 and TRBJ1-2; D unresolved. This CDR3 has 11 residues. Germline loops: CDR1 LNHDA, CDR2 SQIVND (reference sequence). Trimming left V 3 bases short and J 5 bases short, with 4 bases between. CDR3 region: CASSIQYGYTF. CDR3 nucleotides: TGTGCCAGTAGTATCCAGTATGGCTACACCTTC.

The chain joins TRBV5-1 to TRBJ1-2, with a possible D match to TRBD1 (5 bases). Trimming left V 4 bases short and J 4 bases short, with 17 bases between. The CDR3 extends over 15 amino acids. Germline V gene sequence: CDR1 SGHRS, CDR2 YFSETQ. CDR3 sequence (DNA): TGCGCCAGCAGCCCCGCGGGACGATCCGGCTATGGCTACACCTTC. Amino acids: CASSPAGRSGYGYTF.

This chain connects TRBV5-1 to TRBJ1-1; possible D gene TRBD1, 5 bases. CDR3 size: 14 residues. Germline-derived CDR1 and CDR2 are SGHRS and YFSETQ. V was cut by 0 bases and J by 7 bases, with 13 bases left in between. CDR3 amino acids: CASSLGGTADEAFF. As DNA, the CDR3 is TGCGCCAGCAGCTTGGGAGGGACCGCAGATGAAGCTTTCTTT.

The genes are TRBV2 and TRBJ1-2; 8 nucleotides line up with TRBD1. Losses at the gene ends were 2 bases for V and 7 bases for J; bases not matched to a gene: 9. From germline, CDR1 is SNHLY and CDR2 FYNNEI. The CDR3 length is 15 residues. CDR3 in amino acids: CASSEQGARPSGYTF. In DNA, the CDR3 is TGTGCCAGCAGTGAACAGGGGGCGCGTCCGAGTGGCTACACCTTC.

The chain uses TRBV30 and TRBJ1-2, with 8 nucleotides matching TRBD1. From germline, CDR1 is GTSNPN and CDR2 SVGIG (reference sequence). This CDR3 region has 16 residues. V gave up 3 bases and J gave up 5 bases; unmatched junction bases: 14. Written as DNA, the CDR3 is TGTGCCTGGAGCCCAGGACGGGCAGGGGGCTGGTATGGCTACACCTTC. This translates into CAWSPGRAGGWYGYTF. Together with reference TRBV30 and TRBJ1-2, the CDR3 gives the full variable domain: SQTIHQWPATLVQPVGSPLSLECTVEGTSNPNLYWYRQAAGRGLQLLFYSVGIGQISSEVPQNLSASRPQDRQFILSSKKLLLSDSGFYLCAWSPGRAGGWYGYTFGSGTRLTVV.

This clone occurred a few times. V usage is TRBV28 and J usage is TRBJ1-4; D gene unclear. V lost 5 bases and J 6 bases, leaving 7 bases between the germline ends. The V gene's germline CDR1 is MDHEN and CDR2 SYDVKM. The CDR3 loop spans 12 amino acids. CDR3 amino acids: CASSPGDEKLFF. The CDR3 nucleotides read TGTGCCAGCAGTCCGGGAGATGAAAAACTGTTTTTT.

The table lists this clone with many counts. The chain carries TRBV11-2 and TRBJ2-3; D is possibly TRBD2 (6 bases). V shed 3 bases and J shed 6 bases, with 16 bases lying between them. This CDR3 comprises 15 residues. Germline-derived CDR1 and CDR2 are SGHAT and FQNNGV. Here the CDR3 DNA reads TGTGCCAGCAGCTTGGGGGGTCAGGGTCCGGATACGCAGTATTTT. It encodes CASSLGGQGPDTQYF.

The chain carries TRBV6-1 and TRBJ1-2; 8 nucleotides agree with TRBD1. This CDR3 has 13 amino acids. V was pared by 2 bases and J by 9 bases, with 5 bases of the junction left unmatched. CDR1 is MNHNS and CDR2 is SASEGT in the germline V gene. CDR3 amino acids: CASSEPGGGRYTF. The CDR3 coding sequence is TGTGCCAGCAGTGAACCAGGGGGCGGGCGCTACACCTTC.

The chain recombines TRBV9 with TRBJ2-1; D gene uncertain. CDR1 SGDLS and CDR2 YYNGEE come from the germline V gene. CDR3 size: 15 residues. Trimming shortened V by 0 bases and J by 0 bases, and 7 bases separated the two germline ends. CDR3: CASSVGGASYNEQFF. The CDR3 coding sequence is TGTGCCAGCAGCGTAGGGGGTGCCTCCTACAATGAGCAGTTCTTC. The full variable domain, with the rest looked up from reference TRBV9 and TRBJ2-1, is DSGVTQTPKHLITATGQRVTLRCSPRSGDLSVYWYQQSLDQGLQFLIQYYNGEERAKGNILERFSAQQFPDLHSELNLSSLELGDSALYFCASSVGGASYNEQFFGPGTRLTVL.

The chain recombines TRBV4-2 with TRBJ2-6; D gene uncertain. The germline V and J ends were trimmed by 0 bases and 1 base, with 7 bases remaining between them. Germline V gene data show CDR1 as LGHNA and CDR2 as YNFKEQ. CDR3 size: 16 residues. The CDR3 sequence: CASSQDRASGANVLTF. The CDR3 DNA follows: TGTGCCAGCAGCCAAGATCGAGCGTCTGGGGCCAACGTCCTGACTTTC.

This clone has only a few counts. The chain is built from TRBV27 and TRBJ2-2, with D maybe TRBD1 (5 bases). Germline V lookup: CDR1 MNHEY, CDR2 SMNVEV (reference sequence). This CDR3 has 15 amino acids. V lost 3 bases, J lost 2 bases, and 10 bases lay in between. The CDR3 here is CASSFRTLNTGELFF. CDR3 coding DNA: TGTGCCAGCAGTTTCAGGACACTCAACACCGGGGAGCTGTTTTTT.

This chain joins TRBV7-3 and TRBJ2-3; 9 nucleotides line up with TRBD2. V lost 5 bases to trimming and J lost 3 bases; unmatched junction nucleotides: 9. The CDR3 spans 16 residues. Germline CDR1 is SGHTA and CDR2 is FQGTGA. CDR3 amino acids: CASSPTSGRSTDTQYF. The DNA of the CDR3 is TGTGCCAGCAGCCCAACGAGCGGGAGGTCTACAGATACGCAGTATTTT.

This chain links TRBV27 with TRBJ2-1, with D possibly called TRBD1 or TRBD2 (6 bases each). In germline, CDR1 is MNHEY, CDR2 SMNVEV (reference sequence). Between the trimmed V and J ends, which lost 8 bases and 1 base, there was a span of 15 bases. The CDR3 runs to 15 residues. The CDR3 region is CASRRGSWSYNEQFF. In DNA, the CDR3 is TGTGCCAGCCGGAGGGGGAGTTGGTCCTACAATGAGCAGTTCTTC.

The rearrangement links TRBV2 to TRBJ2-7, with D perhaps TRBD2 (6 bases). Germline-derived CDR1 and CDR2 are SNHLY and FYNNEI. This CDR3 spans 14 amino acids. The ends were cut back, 7 bases at V and 3 bases at J, with 16 bases in the middle. CDR3 bases: TGTGCCAGCATAAAATCAAACGGGGGCTACGAGCAGTACTTC. The encoded protein is CASIKSNGGYEQYF.

In this sample, this clone turned up a few times. Written as DNA, the CDR3 is TGCGCCAGCAGCTTGACATCCTCAGGGACTTTAGCCACTGAAGCTTTCTTT. It codes for CASSLTSSGTLATEAFF. The chain links TRBV5-1 to TRBJ1-1; possible D gene TRBD1, 5 bases. The V gene's germline CDR1 is SGHRS and CDR2 YFSETQ. The CDR3 totals 17 residues. V lost 1 base, J lost 4 bases, and 20 bases lay in between. The whole variable domain, filled in from reference TRBV5-1 and TRBJ1-1, reads KAGVTQTPRYLIKTRGQQVTLSCSPISGHRSVSWYQQTPGQGLQFLFEYFSETQRNKGNFPGRFSGRQFSNSRSEMNVSTLELGDSALYLCASSLTSSGTLATEAFFGQGTRLTVV.

This clone has only a few counts. The genes are TRBV29-1 and TRBJ1-4; 9 positions agree with TRBD1. There are 13 residues in the CDR3. Trimming took 7 bases from V and 4 from J; bases not matched to a gene: 4. Per the germline V gene, CDR1 is SQVTM and CDR2 is ANQGSEA. This CDR3 is CSAQGQGNEKLFF. The CDR3 bases are TGCAGCGCCCAGGGACAGGGTAATGAAAAACTGTTTTTT.

This chain links TRBV11-1 with TRBJ2-2; D is ambiguous. Germline V gene sequence: CDR1 SGHAT, CDR2 FQDESV (reference sequence). V dropped 5 bases and J dropped 0 bases, with 13 bases sitting between them. The length of the CDR3 is 16 residues. The CDR3 is CASSHRTDTNTGELFF. The DNA for the CDR3 is TGTGCCAGCAGCCATAGGACGGATACGAACACCGGGGAGCTGTTTTTT.

The V call is TRBV29-1, the J call TRBJ2-1; D may be TRBD2 (5 bases). The CDR3 is 14 residues long. The ends were cut back, 4 bases at V and 0 bases at J, with 10 bases in the middle. Germline-derived CDR1 and CDR2 are SQVTM and ANQGSEA. As DNA, the CDR3 is TGCAGCGTTGTTTCGGGGAGCTCCTACAATGAGCAGTTCTTC. This encodes CSVVSGSSYNEQFF.

The chain uses TRBV25-1 and TRBJ1-2, with a possible D match to TRBD1 (5 bases). V was clipped by 2 bases and J by 4 bases, with 14 bases between them. Germline CDR1 MGHDK, CDR2 SYGVNS. The CDR3 covers 15 residues. Here the CDR3 reads CASSEGGPSLYGYTF. The CDR3 DNA reads as TGTGCCAGCAGTGAAGGGGGACCTTCCCTCTATGGCTACACCTTC.

The gene calls are TRBV7-2 and TRBJ2-2; D not resolved. Between the trimmed V and J ends, which lost 4 bases and 6 bases, there was a span of 18 bases. Germline V gene sequence: CDR1 SGHTA, CDR2 FQGNSA. This CDR3 contains 16 residues. CDR3 sequence: CASSSPGFRGAGELFF. CDR3 nucleotides: TGTGCCAGCAGCTCCCCCGGGTTCCGCGGCGCCGGGGAGCTGTTTTTT.

This clone was observed a few times. The chain has TRBV6-6 and TRBJ2-1, with a weak D call TRBD2 (6 bases). CDR3 size: 14 residues. The germline CDR1 and CDR2 sequences are MNHNY and SVGAGI (reference sequence). V shed 6 bases and J shed 3 bases, with 12 bases lying between them. Here the CDR3 DNA reads TGTGCCAGCAGGGGGGAGGTCTACTACAATGAGCAGTTCTTC. Translating it yields CASRGEVYYNEQFF.